The 2 T cell receptor beta chains below all came from one sample that was sequenced in a study of blood T cell repertoires in COVID-19. Generated by immunoSEQ multiplex PCR, the TCRdb table keeps only in-frame clones and is missing some. The profile shows 150,000 to 200,000 clones, 75% to 85% of them singletons. Sequenced input: PBMCs or T cells enriched from blood (not recorded which). Source of these receptors: a woman aged 50 to 65 with acute COVID-19.

In this sample, this clone turned up a few times. The chain has TRBV19 and TRBJ1-2, with D possibly TRBD1 on 5 matching bases. Germline CDR1 is LNHDA and CDR2 is SQIVND (reference sequence). Trimming took 5 bases from V and 5 from J, leaving 9 bases between them. The CDR3 spans 12 residues. The CDR3 is CASSPRQYGYTF. Written as DNA, the CDR3 is TGTGCCAGTAGTCCCCGACAGTATGGCTACACCTTC.

The J gene is TRBJ1-2, the V gene TRBV6-1, with D possibly matching TRBD1 (5 bases). V was shortened by 3 bases and J by 8 bases, with 10 bases between the two germline ends. Germline CDR1 and CDR2: MNHNS and SASEGT. There are 12 residues in the CDR3. The CDR3 sequence is CASSETATGYTF. In nucleotides, the CDR3 is TGTGCCAGCAGTGAGACAGCCACGGGCTACACCTTC.